The clone carrying this T cell receptor beta chain turned up a few times. The data were taken from a study of control samples from healthy donors and cancer patients. Libraries were prepared by immunoSEQ multiplex PCR; TCRdb keeps only in-frame clonotypes and omits some of them. The sample lists over 150,000 clones; 90% were seen once. Germline CDR1 reads SGHNT; CDR2 reads YYREEE (reference sequence). The CDR3 sequence is 16 residues long. V lost 2 bases, J lost 3 bases, and 11 bases stayed unmatched. V gene TRBV5-4 combines with J gene TRBJ2-7; TRBD1 matches at 7 bases. The sequence was collected from a woman aged 50 to 60 in good health. Sequencing used blood. CDR3: CASSFSQRTGDYEQYF. The CDR3 nucleotides are TGTGCCAGCAGCTTTAGCCAAAGGACAGGAGACTACGAGCAGTACTTC.